The 13 T cell receptor beta chains below were found in one sample sequenced in a study of shared clonotypes between healthy human individuals. The method was immunoSEQ multiplex PCR; TCRdb's version includes in-frame clones alone and lacks a portion of them. Of about 120,000 clones detected, approximately 70% appear once; the ten largest clones hold over 20%. Material: memory CD8+ T cells sorted from blood. Noted subset: CD45RO+ cells pooled with CCR7-negative TemRA cells. Receptors were obtained from a woman aged 25-40 years in good health.

The gene calls are TRBV11-2 and TRBJ2-7; D is possibly TRBD2 (7 bases). Germline loops: CDR1 SGHAT, CDR2 FQNNGV. Between the trimmed V and J ends, which lost 8 bases and 3 bases, there was a span of 20 bases. This CDR3 is built from 15 residues. This CDR3 is CASLGAVGDYYEQYF. Written as DNA, the CDR3 is TGTGCCAGCTTGGGGGCAGTGGGGGACTACTACGAGCAGTACTTC.

The chain carries TRBV28 and TRBJ2-7, with D unresolved. The CDR3 is 13 residues long. Germline CDR1 is MDHEN and CDR2 is SYDVKM. V was shortened by 3 bases and J by 0 bases, with 6 bases between the two germline ends. CDR3 nucleotides: TGTGCCAGCAGTTTTTACAGCTCCTACGAGCAGTACTTC. Protein sequence: CASSFYSSYEQYF.

At least ten counts were recorded for this clone. The rearrangement joins TRBV6-1 to TRBJ2-3; no definite D call. The CDR3 has 14 residues. Per the germline V gene, CDR1 is MNHNS and CDR2 is SASEGT. Trimming stripped 0 bases from V and 2 bases from J, with 6 bases between. In DNA form, the CDR3 reads TGTGCCAGCAGTGAAGCCCCCGACACAGATACGCAGTATTTT. Protein product: CASSEAPDTDTQYF.

This clone was detected only a few times. The chain combines TRBV7-9 with TRBJ1-3; no firm D call. Trimming took 4 bases from V and 0 from J, leaving 4 bases between them. Looked up from germline, CDR1 is SEHNR and CDR2 is FQNEAQ (reference sequence). The CDR3 totals 13 residues. In nucleotides, the CDR3 is TGTGCCAGCAGCTCTAACTCTGGAAACACCATATATTTT. It yields the protein CASSSNSGNTIYF.

The chain is built from TRBV5-1 and TRBJ2-1, with 14 bases matching TRBD2. The CDR3 length is 17 residues. Germline CDR1 is SGHRS and CDR2 is YFSETQ. With 2 bases clipped from V and 10 bases from J, the junction kept 11 bases outside the gene matches. The CDR3 is CASSLNRLAGGPGEQFF. In DNA form, the CDR3 reads TGCGCCAGCAGCTTAAACCGACTAGCGGGAGGGCCGGGGGAGCAGTTCTTC.

V and J are TRBV25-1 and TRBJ2-1, with D uncertain. This CDR3 contains 14 residues. In germline, CDR1 is MGHDK, CDR2 SYGVNS. V was pared by 3 bases and J by 3 bases, with 9 bases between. CDR3 in amino acids: CASSDKPRYNEQFF. Here the CDR3 DNA reads TGTGCCAGCAGTGATAAGCCGCGCTACAATGAGCAGTTCTTC.

This chain connects TRBV6-1 to TRBJ2-3; D ambiguous. Germline values: CDR1 MNHNS, CDR2 SASEGT. The CDR3 has 15 amino acids. V lost 4 bases, J lost 1 base, and 12 bases lay in between. The DNA of the CDR3 is TGTGCCAGCAGTGCGCGTGTACACGGCACAGATACGCAGTATTTT. It translates to CASSARVHGTDTQYF.

This clone appeared once. The rearrangement joins TRBV4-1 to TRBJ1-5; TRBD1 aligns across 8 bases. Germline V gene lookup returns CDR1 MGHRA and CDR2 YSYEKL. Unmatched junction bases numbered 5, after V lost 3 bases and J lost 4 bases. The CDR3 is 15 residues long. Here the CDR3 DNA reads TGCGCCAGCAGCCACGCCGACAGGGGAAATCAGCCCCAGCATTTT. This translates into CASSHADRGNQPQHF.

This clone was detected many times. The V gene is TRBV28, the J gene TRBJ2-5; TRBD2 matches 12 bases. Matching the DNA end better, TRBJ2-7 makes the J call doubtful. The germline gives CDR1 MDHEN, CDR2 SYDVKM. The CDR3 has 15 amino acids. CDR3 region: CASNLAGGQSYEQYF. CDR3 nucleotides: TGTGCCAGCAATCTAGCGGGAGGGCAGTCCTACGAGCAGTACTTC.

The V and J genes are TRBV1 and TRBJ2-3; TRBD2 is taken as the D call from the table, unchecked against the DNA. TRBV1 is reported as a pseudogene. This CDR3 spans 17 amino acids. The CDR3 DNA follows: TGCACCAGCAGCCAGAGAGGAGGGACCCCTGGCACAGATACGCAGTATTTT. Protein product: CTSSQRGGTPGTDTQYF.

This chain uses TRBV5-1 with TRBJ1-3; 7 bases align to TRBD1. This CDR3 is built from 16 residues. Trimming cost V 4 bases and J 0 bases; bases outside gene matches: 7. Germline V lookup: CDR1 SGHRS, CDR2 YFSETQ. CDR3 DNA: TGCGCCAGCAGCGCGGAACAGGGGAGCTCTGGAAACACCATATATTTT. As protein: CASSAEQGSSGNTIYF.

Points on this clone: The same CDR3 can be traced to other DNA sequences in this sample. This chain uses TRBV2 with TRBJ1-2; possibly TRBD1 for D (5 bases). V was clipped by 2 bases and J by 0 bases, with 7 bases between them. CDR1 is SNHLY, CDR2 FYNNEI, per germline. The CDR3 is 14 amino acids. DNA for the CDR3: TGTGCCAGCAGTGAACGGGGCTCTAACTATGGCTACACCTTC. Encoded protein: CASSERGSNYGYTF. Supplemented by reference TRBV2 and TRBJ1-2, the full variable domain reads EPEVTQTPSHQVTQMGQEVILRCVPISNHLYFYWYRQILGQKVEFLVSFYNNEISEKSEIFDDQFSVERPDGSNFTLKIRSTKLEDSAMYFCASSERGSNYGYTFGSGTRLTVV.

This clone was recorded a few times. The chain recombines TRBV28 with TRBJ2-1; 13 nucleotides line up with TRBD2. This CDR3 region has 15 residues. Germline V CDR1 and CDR2: MDHEN, SYDVKM. With 6 bases clipped from V and 8 bases from J, the junction kept 7 bases outside the gene matches. CDR3 nucleotide sequence: TGTGCCAGCAGCGTTCGGACTAGCGGGAGTTATGAGCAGTTCTTC. This encodes CASSVRTSGSYEQFF.